Here is one T cell receptor (beta chain) with its context. The antigen it recognizes is unknown. Per-base qualities were not stored, and no clone one base away is much larger. The data derive from a study of T cell changes during pregnancy in multiple sclerosis (dated by TCRdb to between 2018 and 2021). Describing the broader study: The study examined how the T cell repertoire changed over the course of pregnancy in women with multiple sclerosis.

Libraries were prepared through the immunoSEQ multiplex PCR assay. TCRdb retrieved this table from immuneACCESS and kept in-frame rearrangements only. Not all clones are present; in checked studies, unresolved V genes account for under half, and no reason is known for the remainder. For this sample the table gives about 40,000 clones, of which about 94% were detected only once. Jointly, the top ten make up 1.7% of the sample. From its cysteine to its phenylalanine, the CDR3 spans 16 amino acids. This entry keeps only the CDR3 DNA: 48 bases, framed from base 1. Here V drops 2 bases and J drops 1 base, and the junction holds 5 bases not matched to any gene. For CDR1 and CDR2, the germline V gene lists SGHVS and FQNEAQ.

The chain couples TRBV7-8 to TRBJ1-1; 9 of the junction bases match TRBD1. The source of this sequence is a female donor with multiple sclerosis, enrolled in a pregnancy study. The sample was peripheral blood, taken in the third trimester of pregnancy. The CDR3 corresponds to CASSLRDRATNTEAFF. Here is the DNA: TGTGCCAGCAGCTTAAGGGACAGGGCCACGAACACTGAAGCTTTCTTT.